This entry concerns a single T cell receptor beta chain. The sample is drawn from a study of regulatory T cells in long-lasting Graves disease. Documented time point: persistent/refractory GD, antithyroid drugs over 5 years with positive TRAb. RNA isolated from PBMCs was used to make the TCR library. In Xi'an, China, an endocrinology department was the source of patients. Assembly of TCR beta libraries relied on iRepertoire HTBI primers together with Arm-PCR of CDR3 regions. Per the original data handling: Analysis of the samples identified 50 to 75 TRBV and 13 to 15 TRBJ segments. Each CDR3 protein gets one entry after TCRdb re-called the multiplex PCR reads with MiXCR. TCRdb's processing, not the study's, gives the V and J calls here. In the table there are a few hundred thousand distinct CDR3 sequences, around a quarter of which are singletons. CDR1 and CDR2 from the germline V gene are SGHVS and FNYEAQ. This CDR3 contains 14 residues. The ends were cut back, 2 bases at V and 2 bases at J, with 9 bases in the middle.

The sample in question was peripheral blood mononuclear cells (PBMCs), obtained when the disease was refractory, from a patient treated with antithyroid drugs. This TCR derives from a female donor with Graves disease. The chain links TRBV7-6 to TRBJ2-5; no definite D call. In DNA form, the CDR3 reads TGTGCCAGCAGCTTAACGGCCTCACAAGAGACCCAGTACTTC. It is translated as CASSLTASQETQYF.